Following are 28 T cell receptor beta chains from one sample sequenced in a study of patients and donors after allogeneic stem cell transplantation. TCRdb re-analysed the RT-PCR reads in MiXCR, keeping a single row per CDR3 protein. Altogether about 100,000 distinct CDR3 sequences are present, 35% to 45% being singletons, with the ten largest covering 27%. Sequenced: blood, either unsorted or a sorted T cell fraction (not recorded which). The receptors here all came from a human donor who was either an allogeneic HSCT recipient or a stem cell or donor lymphocyte infusion donor (not recorded which). It is not recorded whose cells these are; they may come from a transplant donor.

The chain uses TRBV15 and TRBJ2-7, with D possibly matching TRBD2 (5 bases). Trimming stripped 3 bases from V and 0 bases from J, with 9 bases between. The CDR3 totals 14 residues. CDR1 is LNHNV and CDR2 is YYDKDF in the germline V gene (reference sequence). Here the CDR3 DNA reads TGTGCCACCAGCAGGGAGGAGAGCTCCTACGAGCAGTACTTC. It is translated as CATSREESSYEQYF.

This clonotype showed up just a few times. V gene TRBV7-6 combines with J gene TRBJ1-1; no definite D call. CDR3 size: 16 residues. The V and J ends lost 5 bases and 1 base respectively, with 17 bases between them. The germline V gene encodes CDR1 SGHVS and CDR2 FNYEAQ. The chain's CDR3 is CASSPLEGFGNTEAFF. In DNA form, the CDR3 reads TGTGCCAGCAGCCCATTAGAGGGTTTCGGGAACACTGAAGCTTTCTTT.

The rearrangement links TRBV29-1 to TRBJ2-7; 7 positions match TRBD2. This CDR3 is 13 amino acids long. Germline V gives CDR1 SQVTM, CDR2 ANQGSEA. Trimming cost V 4 bases and J 3 bases; bases outside gene matches: 6. CDR3 sequence reads: CSVGGRNSYEQYF. The CDR3 nucleotides are TGCAGCGTTGGCGGGAGAAACAGCTACGAGCAGTACTTC.

The CDR3 DNA is TGTGCCAGCAGCCCCACAACCGTTTCGAATGAAAAACTGTTTTTT. Its protein is CASSPTTVSNEKLFF. The chain combines TRBV7-9 with TRBJ1-4; no firm D call. Per the germline V gene, CDR1 is SEHNR and CDR2 is FQNEAQ (reference sequence). V lost 5 bases, J lost 5 bases, and 15 bases lay in between. CDR3 length: 15 amino acids. Complete variable domain (other parts from reference TRBV7-9 and TRBJ1-4): DTGVSQNPRHKITKRGQNVTFRCDPISEHNRLYWYRQTLGQGPEFLTYFQNEAQLEKSRLLSDRFSAERPKGSFSTLEIQRTEQGDSAMYLCASSPTTVSNEKLFFGSGTQLSVL.

DNA for the CDR3: TGTGCCAGCAGTCCCCGTTGGTGCGGTTATCTTGAGCAGTACTTC. Encoded protein: CASSPRWCGYLEQYF. The chain employs TRBV28 and TRBJ2-7; D is uncertain. The CDR3 spans 15 residues. V lost 5 bases to trimming and J lost 7 bases, with 21 bases between them. Germline values: CDR1 MDHEN, CDR2 SYDVKM. Together with reference TRBV28 and TRBJ2-7, the CDR3 gives the full variable domain: DVKVTQSSRYLVKRTGEKVFLECVQDMDHENMFWYRQDPGLGLRLIYFSYDVKMKEKGDIPEGYSVSREKKERFSLILESASTNQTSMYLCASSPRWCGYLEQYFGPGTRLTVT.

Here the CDR3 DNA reads TGTGCCTGGAGTGGGCAACATTATGGCTACACCTTC. Translating it yields CAWSGQHYGYTF. V is TRBV30 and J is TRBJ1-2, with D uncertain. Germline CDR1 is GTSNPN and CDR2 is SVGIG (reference sequence). V lost 1 base, J lost 5 bases, and 8 bases lay in between. The CDR3 is 12 amino acids.

V gene TRBV28 combines with J gene TRBJ2-1, with 10 bases identical to TRBD2. The germline V gene encodes CDR1 MDHEN and CDR2 SYDVKM. The V gene end was trimmed by 6 bases and the J gene end by 4 bases; junction bases not matched to a gene: 9. The CDR3 runs 16 residues. The CDR3 spells CASRYSGRPNYNEQFF. In nucleotides, the CDR3 is TGTGCCAGCAGGTATAGCGGGAGGCCCAATTACAATGAGCAGTTCTTC.

This rearrangement joins TRBV29-1 to TRBJ1-1; 8 nucleotides align to TRBD1. From germline, CDR1 is SQVTM and CDR2 ANQGSEA. CDR3 length: 15 residues. V lost 6 bases to trimming and J lost 1 base; unmatched junction nucleotides: 10. In nucleotides, the CDR3 is TGCAGCGTAAGGACCCGGACAGGGACGAACACTGAAGCTTTCTTT. Its protein is CSVRTRTGTNTEAFF.

Only a few counts were recorded for this clonotype. V usage is TRBV20-1 and J usage is TRBJ1-4; 9 bases fit TRBD1. Germline CDR1 reads DFQATT; CDR2 reads SNEGSKA (reference sequence). The CDR3 contains 15 residues. V lost 2 bases, J lost 5 bases, and 6 bases stayed unmatched. CDR3 loop: CSARTGTGRNEKLFF. CDR3 nucleotides: TGCAGTGCTAGAACCGGGACAGGGCGAAATGAAAAACTGTTTTTT.

V gene TRBV4-3 combines with J gene TRBJ2-7; no reliable D call. Germline-derived CDR1 and CDR2 are LGHNA and YSLEER. The CDR3 covers 14 residues. V lost 2 bases to trimming and J lost 6 bases, with 14 bases between them. The DNA of the CDR3 is TGCGCCAGCAGCCAAACGGGTCTTCGGAGCGAGCAGTACTTC. Its protein is CASSQTGLRSEQYF.

The chain recombines TRBV6-1 with TRBJ1-2; D possibly corresponds to TRBD1 (5 bases). V lost 10 bases, J lost 0 bases, and 9 bases lay in between. CDR1 and CDR2 (germline): MNHNS, SASEGT. The CDR3 covers 12 residues. The CDR3 nucleotides read TGTGCCAATCAACAGGCTAACTATGGCTACACCTTC. Translating it yields CANQQANYGYTF.

In its sample, this clonotype was seen a few times. The gene calls are TRBV18 and TRBJ1-5; D not certain. Germline V gene lookup returns CDR1 KGHSH and CDR2 LQKENI. This CDR3 contains 17 residues. The V and J ends lost 2 bases and 0 bases respectively, with 14 bases between them. In DNA form, the CDR3 reads TGTGCCAGCTCACCAAGAGCGGGCTCGCTTAGCAATCAGCCCCAGCATTTT. It yields the protein CASSPRAGSLSNQPQHF.

The chain uses TRBV2 and TRBJ1-4; 7 bases match TRBD1. With 7 bases clipped from V and 9 bases from J, the junction kept 11 bases outside the gene matches. This CDR3 is 14 amino acids long. Germline assignment: CDR1 SNHLY and CDR2 FYNNEI. The CDR3 sequence is CASIAGTVGQKLFF. CDR3 in DNA: TGTGCCAGCATTGCCGGGACAGTGGGTCAAAAACTGTTTTTT.

This rearrangement joins TRBV7-6 to TRBJ2-7; D unclear. V was pared by 1 base and J by 3 bases, with 10 bases between. CDR3 length: 14 residues. The germline V gene has CDR1 SGHVS and CDR2 FNYEAQ. CDR3 nucleotides: TGTGCCAGCAGCTTAGGGCCAGGTCTCTACGAGCAGTACTTC. It codes for CASSLGPGLYEQYF.

This clonotype was seen a handful of times. The chain employs TRBV27 and TRBJ1-3, with D uncertain. CDR3 length: 16 amino acids. Between the trimmed V and J ends, which lost 5 bases and 2 bases, there was a span of 16 bases. CDR1 MNHEY and CDR2 SMNVEV come from the germline V gene (reference sequence). The CDR3 sequence is CASSVRAGLPGNTIYF. CDR3 bases: TGTGCCAGCAGTGTTAGGGCAGGATTACCTGGAAACACCATATATTTT.

The chain is built from TRBV11-2 and TRBJ2-1, with D perhaps assigned TRBD1 or TRBD2 (5 bases each). The germline V and J ends were trimmed by 7 bases and 0 bases, with 19 bases remaining between them. Germline CDR1 and CDR2: SGHAT and FQNNGV. The CDR3 totals 17 residues. The CDR3 nucleotides are TGTGCCAGCAAAGGTTTTGGGGGAGCGAGCTCCTACAATGAGCAGTTCTTC. Its protein product is CASKGFGGASSYNEQFF.

This chain connects TRBV12-3 or TRBV12-4 to TRBJ2-1; D may match TRBD1 or TRBD2 (5 bases each). This CDR3 comprises 14 residues. Trimming stripped 8 bases from V and 1 base from J, with 12 bases between. The CDR3 loop reads CASRGGQSYNEQFF. DNA for the CDR3: TGTGCCAGCCGTGGGGGTCAGTCCTACAATGAGCAGTTCTTC.

The genes are TRBV7-9 and TRBJ2-7; D gene uncertain. Trimming cost V 2 bases and J 3 bases, with 5 bases left between them. CDR1 SEHNR and CDR2 FQNEAQ come from the germline V gene (reference sequence). This CDR3 contains 12 residues. The CDR3 sequence is CASSLLNYEQYF. CDR3 DNA: TGTGCCAGCAGCTTACTCAACTACGAGCAGTACTTC.

This clonotype was recorded a few times. This chain joins TRBV4-3 and TRBJ2-1; TRBD1 might be the D (5 bases). The CDR3 has 13 amino acids. V was cut by 0 bases and J by 16 bases, with 16 bases left in between. Germline V gene data show CDR1 as LGHNA and CDR2 as YSLEER. The CDR3 bases are TGCGCCAGCAGCCAAGACTCCCAGGGTTTGGTTTTCTTC. This sequence encodes CASSQDSQGLVFF.

The rearrangement links TRBV20-1 to TRBJ2-1; no reliable D call. Germline CDR1 and CDR2: DFQATT and SNEGSKA (reference sequence). The CDR3 is 14 residues long. The ends were cut back, 2 bases at V and 2 bases at J, with 10 bases in the middle. CDR3 region: CSARRRWTYNEQFF. DNA for the CDR3: TGCAGTGCTAGACGTAGGTGGACCTACAATGAGCAGTTCTTC.

This clonotype has just a few counts. The V and J genes are TRBV9 and TRBJ2-1; TRBD2 matches 10 bases. From germline, CDR1 is SGDLS and CDR2 YYNGEE. After removal of 4 bases from V and 6 bases from J, the junction contained 7 bases not matched to a gene. The CDR3 length is 15 residues. The CDR3 DNA reads TGTGCCAGCAGCAGAAGCGGGAGGGTAGGCAATGAGCAGTTCTTC. This sequence encodes CASSRSGRVGNEQFF.

The chain joins TRBV29-1 to TRBJ1-5; TRBD1 is a possible D gene (5 bases). V lost 4 bases, J lost 5 bases, and 18 bases lay in between. The germline V gene encodes CDR1 SQVTM and CDR2 ANQGSEA. The CDR3 runs 15 residues. The DNA for the CDR3 is TGCAGCGTTGCTTTCGGGACCCAAGGAGATCAGCCCCAGCATTTT. Translation gives CSVAFGTQGDQPQHF.

This clonotype was observed a few times. The genes are TRBV20-1 and TRBJ2-7; D remains unclear. CDR1 is DFQATT and CDR2 is SNEGSKA in the germline V gene (reference sequence). Deletions cut 0 bases from V and 2 bases from J, with 5 bases between. This CDR3 is built from 12 residues. The CDR3 sequence: CSARDRTYEQYF. CDR3 DNA sequence: TGCAGTGCTAGAGACAGGACCTACGAGCAGTACTTC.

CDR3 loop: CASSPSGDYEQYF. DNA of the CDR3: TGTGCCAGCAGCCCTTCGGGGGACTACGAGCAGTACTTC. The chain carries TRBV5-6 and TRBJ2-7; TRBD2 might be the D (6 bases). Germline V gene sequence: CDR1 SGHDT, CDR2 YYEEEE. V lost 4 bases, J lost 3 bases, and 11 bases lay in between. The CDR3 loop spans 13 amino acids. The full variable domain, with the rest looked up from reference TRBV5-6 and TRBJ2-7, is DAGVTQSPTHLIKTRGQQVTLRCSPKSGHDTVSWYQQALGQGPQFIFQYYEEEERQRGNFPDRFSGHQFPNYSSELNVNALLLGDSALYLCASSPSGDYEQYFGPGTRLTVT.

This clonotype was recorded at least ten times. This rearrangement joins TRBV12-3 or TRBV12-4 to TRBJ1-1; tentative D call: TRBD1 (5 bases). The V and J ends lost 3 bases and 6 bases respectively, with 5 bases between them. The CDR3 is 11 residues long. The DNA of the CDR3 is TGTGCCAGCAGTTTCAGGGCTGAAGCTTTCTTT. Amino acid sequence: CASSFRAEAFF.

The chain recombines TRBV7-2 with TRBJ1-3, with TRBD1 matching 7 bases. From germline, CDR1 is SGHTA and CDR2 FQGNSA. CDR3 length: 17 amino acids. The V segment lost 5 bases and the J segment 0 bases; nucleotides outside the gene matches: 10. CDR3 bases: TGTGCCAGCAGCATAAGACAGGGACTCTTCTCTGGAAACACCATATATTTT. As protein: CASSIRQGLFSGNTIYF.

DNA for the CDR3: TGTGCCTGGAGGCAGGGAAACACCATATATTTT. This encodes CAWRQGNTIYF. V usage is TRBV30 and J usage is TRBJ1-3; unclear D gene. Germline V gene sequence: CDR1 GTSNPN, CDR2 SVGIG (reference sequence). The CDR3 length is 11 residues. V was clipped by 3 bases and J by 4 bases, with 4 bases between them.

The sample holds one count of this clonotype. This rearrangement joins TRBV19 to TRBJ2-2; TRBD2 matches at 8 bases. Germline CDR1 LNHDA, CDR2 SQIVND (reference sequence). There are 16 residues in the CDR3. After removal of 3 bases from V and 4 bases from J, the junction contained 7 bases not matched to a gene. In DNA, the CDR3 is TGTGCCAGTAGTATGGGGCCCGGGAGGGGCACCGGGGAGCTGTTTTTT. Amino acid sequence: CASSMGPGRGTGELFF.